The clone carrying this T cell receptor (beta chain) showed up many times. This sample is drawn from a study of early T cells in non-severe SARS-CoV-2 infection. TCRdb called the 5' RACE reads again in MiXCR, with one record for every CDR3 protein. Among about 34,000 distinct CDR3 sequences listed, 5.5% to 7.5% were seen once. Looked up from germline, CDR1 is ENHRY and CDR2 is SYGVKD. V lost 3 bases to trimming and J lost 2 bases, with 13 bases between them. The CDR3 is 16 residues long. The gene calls are TRBV10-3 and TRBJ2-2; D gene ambiguous. The sequence was obtained from an adult who was a healthcare worker with PCR-confirmed SARS-CoV-2 infection or an uninfected control (not recorded which). Material for sequencing was whole blood. This chain's CDR3 is CAISDLDGRNTGELFF. CDR3 sequence (DNA): TGTGCCATCAGTGACCTGGACGGAAGAAACACCGGGGAGCTGTTTTTT.